The clone carrying this T cell receptor beta chain was observed a handful of times. The CDR3 does not end in the conserved phenylalanine or tryptophan, so this is likely a read error. The DNA is omitted, as the CDR3 cannot be located on it reliably, and the CDR3 follows TCRdb's listing. The data belong to a study of T cells in Graves' hyperthyroidism and ophthalmopathy. The CDR3 totals 13 residues, both ends included. CDR1 is DFQATT, CDR2 SNEGSKA, per germline (reference sequence). TCR beta CDR3 regions were amplified from RNA. First-round RT-PCR of the TCR CDR3 relied on the HTBI primer set. TCRdb re-derived calls from the multiplex PCR reads in MiXCR, one entry per CDR3 protein. The sample consists of 500,000 to 650,000 distinct CDR3 sequences, more than 14% of them appearing once.

The rearrangement uses TRBV20-1 and TRBJ2-5. This clonotype was sampled from a woman aged 50 to 65 with Graves' ophthalmopathy. Sequenced sample: blood. This CDR3 reads CSSSGGTQETQYL.